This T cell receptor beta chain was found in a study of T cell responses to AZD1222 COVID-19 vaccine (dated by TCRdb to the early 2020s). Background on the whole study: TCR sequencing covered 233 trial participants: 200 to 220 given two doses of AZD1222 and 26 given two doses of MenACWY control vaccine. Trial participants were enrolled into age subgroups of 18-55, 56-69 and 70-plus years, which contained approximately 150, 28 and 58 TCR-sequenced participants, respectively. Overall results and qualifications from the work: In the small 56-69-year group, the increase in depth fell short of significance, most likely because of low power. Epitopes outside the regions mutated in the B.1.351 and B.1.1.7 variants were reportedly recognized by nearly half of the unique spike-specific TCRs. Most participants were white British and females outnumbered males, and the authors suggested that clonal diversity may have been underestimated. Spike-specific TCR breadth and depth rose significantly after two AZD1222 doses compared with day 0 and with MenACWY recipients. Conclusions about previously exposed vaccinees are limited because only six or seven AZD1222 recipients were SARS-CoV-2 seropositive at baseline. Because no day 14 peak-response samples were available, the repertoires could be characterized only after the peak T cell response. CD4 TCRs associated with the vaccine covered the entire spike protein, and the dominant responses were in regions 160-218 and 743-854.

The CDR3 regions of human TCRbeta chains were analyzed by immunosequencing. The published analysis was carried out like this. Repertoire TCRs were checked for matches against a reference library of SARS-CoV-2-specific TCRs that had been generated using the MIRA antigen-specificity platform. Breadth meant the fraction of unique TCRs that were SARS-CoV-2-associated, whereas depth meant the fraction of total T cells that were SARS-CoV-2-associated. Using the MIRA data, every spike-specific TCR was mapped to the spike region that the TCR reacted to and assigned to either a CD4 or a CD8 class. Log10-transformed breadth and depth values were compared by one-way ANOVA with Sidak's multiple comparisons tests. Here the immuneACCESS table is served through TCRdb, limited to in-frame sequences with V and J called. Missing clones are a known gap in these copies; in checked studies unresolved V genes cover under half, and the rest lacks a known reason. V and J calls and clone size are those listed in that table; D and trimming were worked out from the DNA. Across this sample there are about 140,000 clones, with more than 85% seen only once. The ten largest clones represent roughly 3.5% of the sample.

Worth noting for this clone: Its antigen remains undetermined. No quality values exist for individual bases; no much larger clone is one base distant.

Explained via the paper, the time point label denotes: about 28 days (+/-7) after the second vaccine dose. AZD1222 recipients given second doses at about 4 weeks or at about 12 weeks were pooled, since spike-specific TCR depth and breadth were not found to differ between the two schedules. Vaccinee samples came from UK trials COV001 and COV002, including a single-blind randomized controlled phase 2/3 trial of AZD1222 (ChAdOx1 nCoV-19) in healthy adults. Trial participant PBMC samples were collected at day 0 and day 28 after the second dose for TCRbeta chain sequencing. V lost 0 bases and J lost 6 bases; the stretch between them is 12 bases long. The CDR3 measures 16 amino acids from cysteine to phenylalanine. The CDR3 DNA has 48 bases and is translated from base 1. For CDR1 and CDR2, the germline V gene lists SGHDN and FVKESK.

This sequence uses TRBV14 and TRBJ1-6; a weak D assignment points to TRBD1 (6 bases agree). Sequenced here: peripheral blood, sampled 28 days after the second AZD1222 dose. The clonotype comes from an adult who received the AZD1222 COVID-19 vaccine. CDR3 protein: CASSQDRGASNSPLHF. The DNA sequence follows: TGTGCCAGCAGCCAAGATCGGGGGGCGTCTAATTCACCCCTCCACTTT.